The 29 T cell receptor beta chains below were found in one sample sequenced in a study of cytomegalovirus exposure and HLA in healthy donors. The PCR employed 60 Vbeta primers together with 13 Jbeta primers. Clones were read by immunoSEQ multiplex PCR, and TCRdb kept only the in-frame ones, dropping some. This sample yields some 120,000 clones, of which about four fifths are seen a single time; 3.5% to 4.5% belongs to the top ten. Sequencing was done on a sample of PBMCs. The receptors come from a woman aged 25 to 45 in good health and CMV-seronegative.

The chain links TRBV28 to TRBJ2-1, with 7 bases that match TRBD2. With 1 base clipped from V and 2 bases from J, the junction kept 14 bases outside the gene matches. There are 19 residues in the CDR3. Germline V lookup: CDR1 MDHEN, CDR2 SYDVKM. The CDR3 coding sequence is TGTGCCAGCAGTTTATCCGCCGGGGGGAGCGGTTACCCCTACAATGAGCAGTTCTTC. It specifies CASSLSAGGSGYPYNEQFF.

The chain joins TRBV5-1 to TRBJ2-5; 8 nucleotides line up with TRBD1. The J segment lost 2 bases and the V segment lost 3 bases, leaving 12 bases of the junction unmatched. The CDR3 contains 17 residues. CDR1 and CDR2 from the germline V gene are SGHRS and YFSETQ. CDR3 coding DNA: TGCGCCAGCAGCTGGGCCCCCGGGACAGGAAGACAAGAGACCCAGTACTTC. Its protein is CASSWAPGTGRQETQYF.

J is TRBJ2-3 and V is TRBV4-3; 10 positions agree with TRBD2. CDR1 is LGHNA and CDR2 is YSLEER in the germline V gene. Unmatched junction bases numbered 7, after V lost 0 bases and J lost 1 base. The CDR3 loop spans 18 amino acids. In nucleotides, the CDR3 is TGCGCCAGCAGCCAAGATATCTTTGGGACTAGCGGCACAGATACGCAGTATTTT. Translating it yields CASSQDIFGTSGTDTQYF.

This clone was observed a handful of times. The V and J genes are TRBV7-9 and TRBJ1-2, with D possibly matching TRBD1 (5 bases). Trimming removed 5 bases from V and 5 bases from J, with 15 bases in between. Germline V gene data show CDR1 as SEHNR and CDR2 as FQNEAQ (reference sequence). CDR3 length: 14 residues. The DNA of the CDR3 is TGTGCCAGCAGCCCATTGGGGGGGATGTATGGCTACACCTTC. This encodes CASSPLGGMYGYTF.

The rearrangement links TRBV25-1 to TRBJ1-6; D remains unclear. V was cut by 3 bases and J by 14 bases, with 11 bases left in between. The CDR3 totals 12 residues. Germline CDR1 and CDR2: MGHDK and SYGVNS. The DNA for the CDR3 is TGTGCCAGCAGTGAGGACTCGGTATCCCTCCACTTT. This gives the protein CASSEDSVSLHF.

CDR3 nucleotides: TGTGCCAGCAGTACCCACAGGACCTCTGGAAACACCATATATTTT. The encoded protein is CASSTHRTSGNTIYF. This sequence joins TRBV6-5 and TRBJ1-3, with a weak D call TRBD1 (5 bases). The CDR3 totals 15 residues. Per germline, CDR1 MNHEY and CDR2 SVGAGI. The germline V and J ends were trimmed by 5 bases and 0 bases, with 11 bases remaining between them.

The gene calls are TRBV2 and TRBJ2-7; D ambiguous. The V gene lost 4 bases and the J gene lost 2 bases, with 12 bases spanning the gap. The V gene's germline CDR1 is SNHLY and CDR2 FYNNEI. The CDR3 loop spans 14 amino acids. In DNA, the CDR3 is TGTGCCAGCAGTGTTTCCTTAGTAACCTACGAGCAGTACTTC. This encodes CASSVSLVTYEQYF.

CDR3 DNA: TGTGCCAGCAGCCTGGGGCGGGGGTCCTACGAGCAGTACTTC. Its protein product is CASSLGRGSYEQYF. V and J are TRBV28 and TRBJ2-7; 7 positions agree with TRBD2. Germline CDR1 reads MDHEN; CDR2 reads SYDVKM. With 6 bases clipped from V and 1 base from J, the junction kept 6 bases outside the gene matches. This CDR3 spans 14 amino acids.

V usage is TRBV7-2 and J usage is TRBJ2-7, with 7 bases fitting TRBD1. With 5 bases clipped from V and 1 base from J, the junction kept 5 bases outside the gene matches. The V gene's germline CDR1 is SGHTA and CDR2 FQGNSA. The CDR3 covers 14 residues. The CDR3: CASSPYRGSYEQYF. CDR3 nucleotides: TGTGCCAGCAGCCCCTACAGGGGATCCTACGAGCAGTACTTC. The whole variable domain, filled in from reference TRBV7-2 and TRBJ2-7, reads GAGVSQSPSNKVTEKGKDVELRCDPISGHTALYWYRQSLGQGLEFLIYFQGNSAPDKSGLPSDRFSAERTGGSVSTLTIQRTQQEDSAVYLCASSPYRGSYEQYFGPGTRLTVT.

V and J are TRBV25-1 and TRBJ2-3; possible D gene TRBD2, 5 bases. CDR1 MGHDK and CDR2 SYGVNS come from the germline V gene. The CDR3 runs 14 residues. V lost 11 bases to trimming and J lost 1 base, with 16 bases between them. CDR3 sequence: CALGVSDGTDTQYF. The CDR3 region has the DNA TGTGCCCTCGGGGTCTCCGATGGCACAGATACGCAGTATTTT.

The chain is built from TRBV6-6 and TRBJ1-2; D is unresolved. V dropped 2 bases and J dropped 5 bases, with 9 bases sitting between them. CDR1 is MNHNY, CDR2 SVGAGI, per germline (reference sequence). CDR3 length: 13 amino acids. The CDR3 loop is CASSYEHPYGYTF. CDR3 bases: TGTGCCAGCAGTTACGAACATCCTTATGGCTACACCTTC.

V is TRBV5-1 and J is TRBJ2-6; 7 nucleotides line up with TRBD1. The germline V gene encodes CDR1 SGHRS and CDR2 YFSETQ. The J segment lost 0 bases and the V segment lost 3 bases, leaving 3 bases of the junction unmatched. This CDR3 region has 16 residues. As DNA, the CDR3 is TGCGCCAGCAGCTCAACAGGGGACTCTGGGGCCAACGTCCTGACTTTC. This encodes CASSSTGDSGANVLTF.

The chain recombines TRBV5-1 with TRBJ1-6; the D gene is possibly TRBD1 (6 bases). Germline loops: CDR1 SGHRS, CDR2 YFSETQ. The CDR3 is made up of 18 amino acids. V was cut by 3 bases and J by 3 bases, with 19 bases left in between. The CDR3 sequence is CASSWGTGQTNYNSPLHF. CDR3 nucleotides: TGCGCCAGCAGCTGGGGCACCGGACAGACTAACTATAATTCACCCCTCCACTTT. The full variable domain, with the rest looked up from reference TRBV5-1 and TRBJ1-6, is KAGVTQTPRYLIKTRGQQVTLSCSPISGHRSVSWYQQTPGQGLQFLFEYFSETQRNKGNFPGRFSGRQFSNSRSEMNVSTLELGDSALYLCASSWGTGQTNYNSPLHFGNGTRLTVT.

The chain combines TRBV5-1 with TRBJ2-3, with 8 bases aligning to TRBD1. CDR3 length: 15 residues. The V and J ends lost 1 base and 2 bases, in that order; junction bases with no gene match: 3. Germline V CDR1 and CDR2: SGHRS, YFSETQ. The CDR3 is CASSLWDRNTDTQYF. For the CDR3, the DNA is TGCGCCAGCAGCTTGTGGGACAGGAACACAGATACGCAGTATTTT.

The DNA of the CDR3 is TGTGCCAGCAGAACCGGGACAGGGCTCTCCTACGAGCAGTACTTC. It specifies CASRTGTGLSYEQYF. This chain joins TRBV6-1 and TRBJ2-7; 9 positions match TRBD1. This CDR3 has 15 amino acids. The V gene end was trimmed by 6 bases and the J gene end by 0 bases; junction bases not matched to a gene: 6. Germline CDR1 and CDR2: MNHNS and SASEGT.

V usage is TRBV6-1 and J usage is TRBJ1-1, with D possibly matching TRBD1 (6 bases). V lost 2 bases and J lost 3, with 16 bases in between. CDR3 length: 16 amino acids. Germline V gives CDR1 MNHNS, CDR2 SASEGT. DNA for the CDR3: TGTGCCAGCAGTGAATTCGGGGGGCGGTTGCACACTGAAGCTTTCTTT. Translation gives CASSEFGGRLHTEAFF.

The chain recombines TRBV11-1 with TRBJ2-1; 10 bases match TRBD2. This CDR3 has 14 amino acids. CDR1 and CDR2 (germline): SGHAT, FQDESV (reference sequence). With V trimmed by 8 bases and J by 8 bases, 9 bases remained unmatched. CDR3 region: CASQPSGSSHEQFF. The CDR3 DNA follows: TGTGCCAGCCAGCCTAGCGGGAGCTCCCATGAGCAGTTCTTC. Using reference TRBV11-1 and TRBJ2-1 for the parts outside the CDR3, the full variable domain is EAEVAQSPRYKITEKSQAVAFWCDPISGHATLYWYRQILGQGPELLVQFQDESVVDDSQLPKDRFSAERLKGVDSTLKIQPAELGDSAMYLCASQPSGSSHEQFFGPGTRLTVL.

The chain links TRBV4-3 to TRBJ1-4; TRBD1 aligns across 9 bases. The germline V gene encodes CDR1 LGHNA and CDR2 YSLEER. V gave up 0 bases and J gave up 7 bases; unmatched junction bases: 12. The CDR3 has 18 residues. The CDR3 loop is CASSQEKLIQGALEKLFF. The CDR3 DNA is TGCGCCAGCAGCCAAGAAAAGTTGATACAGGGGGCGCTTGAAAAACTGTTTTTT.

This rearrangement joins TRBV5-4 to TRBJ2-7; no clear D. Germline V lookup: CDR1 SGHNT, CDR2 YYREEE (reference sequence). Trimming shortened V by 1 base and J by 9 bases, and 11 bases separated the two germline ends. This CDR3 contains 12 residues. CDR3 residues: CASSLPSGGQYF. The DNA of the CDR3 is TGTGCCAGCAGCTTGCCCTCCGGCGGGCAGTACTTC. The whole variable domain, filled in from reference TRBV5-4 and TRBJ2-7, reads ETGVTQSPTHLIKTRGQQVTLRCSSQSGHNTVSWYQQALGQGPQFIFQYYREEENGRGNFPPRFSGLQFPNYSSELNVNALELDDSALYLCASSLPSGGQYFGPGTRLTVT.

This chain uses TRBV27 with TRBJ2-7; the D gene is possibly TRBD1 (5 bases). The CDR3 has 14 amino acids. Germline V gene lookup returns CDR1 MNHEY and CDR2 SMNVEV (reference sequence). V gave up 0 bases and J gave up 3 bases, with 9 bases separating them. CDR3 loop: CASSLSGASYEQYF. The CDR3 DNA reads as TGTGCCAGCAGTTTATCAGGGGCCAGCTACGAGCAGTACTTC.

V gene TRBV7-6 combines with J gene TRBJ2-3; weak D call: TRBD2 (5 bases). Germline V CDR1 and CDR2: SGHVS, FNYEAQ. V lost 5 bases to trimming and J lost 1 base, with 13 bases between them. The CDR3 length is 15 residues. In DNA form, the CDR3 reads TGTGCCAGCAGCCCCCGGGCGGAGGGCACAGATACGCAGTATTTT. Translated: CASSPRAEGTDTQYF.

The rearrangement links TRBV10-3 to TRBJ1-1; 9 nucleotides align to TRBD1. With 2 bases clipped from V and 1 base from J, the junction kept 2 bases outside the gene matches. The CDR3 is 15 residues long. CDR1 ENHRY and CDR2 SYGVKD come from the germline V gene. CDR3 DNA sequence: TGTGCCATCAGTGAGACAGGGGGCGAGAACACTGAAGCTTTCTTT. Its translation is CAISETGGENTEAFF.

This chain joins TRBV6-6 and TRBJ1-2; D remains ambiguous. Trimming removed 6 bases at V and 8 bases at J, with 16 bases between. The CDR3 has 13 amino acids. Germline V gene sequence: CDR1 MNHNY, CDR2 SVGAGI (reference sequence). CDR3 coding DNA: TGTGCCAGCAGCCCCCGGGGTTTGTACGGCTACACCTTC. Its protein product is CASSPRGLYGYTF.

The CDR3 nucleotides read TGTGCCATCAGTGACAGACAGGCGGCTAACTATGGCTACACCTTC. It yields the protein CAISDRQAANYGYTF. This chain links TRBV10-3 with TRBJ1-2; a weak D match, TRBD1 (6 bases). The CDR3 runs to 15 residues. CDR1 and CDR2 from the germline V gene are ENHRY and SYGVKD. V was shortened by 3 bases and J by 0 bases, with 11 bases between the two germline ends.

The chain has TRBV23-1 and TRBJ2-1, with 8 nucleotides matching TRBD2. TRBV23-1 falls under the ORF class, with uncertain function. This CDR3 region has 15 residues. Trimming at V came to 10 bases and at J to 4 bases, leaving 12 bases not matched to a gene. CDR3 nucleotides: TGCGCCACCTCCGGGGGGGGTCCCCTGTACAATGAGCAGTTCTTC. Translated: CATSGGGPLYNEQFF.

The rearrangement uses TRBV10-3 and TRBJ2-5; perhaps TRBD2 as D (7 bases). The last part of the DNA fits TRBJ2-7 better; the J call may be wrong. Looked up from germline, CDR1 is ENHRY and CDR2 is SYGVKD. This CDR3 is 16 amino acids long. This CDR3 reads CAISESVGGAEPEQYF. CDR3 sequence (DNA): TGTGCCATCAGTGAGTCGGTGGGGGGGGCTGAACCCGAGCAGTACTTC.

V usage is TRBV7-2 and J usage is TRBJ2-7, with TRBD2 matching 14 bases. The germline V gene encodes CDR1 SGHTA and CDR2 FQGNSA. This CDR3 has 16 residues. V dropped 5 bases and J dropped 7; count of bases not matched to a gene: 10. The CDR3 DNA reads as TGTGCCAGCAGCAGACCGGGACTAGCGGGAGTGGGGGAGCAGTACTTC. Protein product: CASSRPGLAGVGEQYF.

This clone was found once. The gene calls are TRBV27 and TRBJ1-6; 9 bases line up with TRBD1. The germline V gene encodes CDR1 MNHEY and CDR2 SMNVEV (reference sequence). This CDR3 comprises 17 residues. J was trimmed by 2 bases and V by 3 bases; bases with no gene match: 5. Here the CDR3 DNA reads TGTGCCAGCAGTTTTCTCCGACAGGGGGCCTATAATTCACCCCTCCACTTT. Amino acid sequence: CASSFLRQGAYNSPLHF.

The rearrangement joins TRBV5-1 to TRBJ1-2; D is possibly TRBD1 (5 bases). The V end lost 1 base, the J end lost 2 bases, and 15 bases lay between the germline ends. Germline V lookup: CDR1 SGHRS, CDR2 YFSETQ. The CDR3 is 16 residues long. The CDR3 DNA reads as TGCGCCAGCAGCTTGCAGGGTTCGGCCTTGAACTATGGCTACACCTTC. Translated: CASSLQGSALNYGYTF.